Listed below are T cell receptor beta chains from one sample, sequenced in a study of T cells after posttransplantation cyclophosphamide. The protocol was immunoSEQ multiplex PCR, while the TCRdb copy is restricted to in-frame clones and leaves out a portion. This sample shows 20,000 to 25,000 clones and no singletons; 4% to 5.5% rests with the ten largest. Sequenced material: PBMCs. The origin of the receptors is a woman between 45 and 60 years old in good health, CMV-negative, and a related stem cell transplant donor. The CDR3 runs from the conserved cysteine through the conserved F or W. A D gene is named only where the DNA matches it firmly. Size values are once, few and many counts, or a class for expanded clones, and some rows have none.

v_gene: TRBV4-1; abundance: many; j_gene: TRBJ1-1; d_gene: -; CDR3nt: TGCGCCAGCAGCCAACTCGACACCACCCGTGAAGCTTTCTTT; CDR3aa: CASSQLDTTREAFF
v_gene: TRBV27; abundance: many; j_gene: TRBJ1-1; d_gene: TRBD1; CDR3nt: TGTGCCAGCAAAGACAGGGGGCTGATCACTGAAGCTTTCTTT; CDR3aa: CASKDRGLITEAFF
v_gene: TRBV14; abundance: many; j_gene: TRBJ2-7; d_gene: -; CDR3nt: TGTGCCAGCAGCGTATTCCGGGAGTCCTACGAGCAGTACTTC; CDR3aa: CASSVFRESYEQYF
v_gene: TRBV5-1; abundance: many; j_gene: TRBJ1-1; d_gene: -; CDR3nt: TGCGCCAGCAGCTGGGGACATTTGAACACTGAAGCTTTCTTT; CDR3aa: CASSWGHLNTEAFF
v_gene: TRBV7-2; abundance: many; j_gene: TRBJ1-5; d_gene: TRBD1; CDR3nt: TGTGCCAGCAGCATAGACAGGGCCAGACAGCCCCAGCATTTT; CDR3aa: CASSIDRARQPQHF
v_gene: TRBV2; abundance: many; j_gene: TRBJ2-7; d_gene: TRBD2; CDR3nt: TGTGCCAGCCTGGGGGGGACCTACGAGCAGTACTTC; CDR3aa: CASLGGTYEQYF
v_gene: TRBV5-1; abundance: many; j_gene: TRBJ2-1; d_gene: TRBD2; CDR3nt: TGCGCCAGCAGCTTGGCCCCTAGCGGGAGACTTGACTACAATGAGCAGTTCTTC; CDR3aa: CASSLAPSGRLDYNEQFF
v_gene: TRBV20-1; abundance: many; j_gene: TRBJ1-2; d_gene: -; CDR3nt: TGCAGTGCTAGCAGGGGATATGGCTACACCTTC; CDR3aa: CSASRGYGYTF
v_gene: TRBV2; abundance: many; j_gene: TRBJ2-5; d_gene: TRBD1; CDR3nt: TGTGCCAGCAGTGAAACGGTAGGGGGCCGGGAGACCCAGTACTTC; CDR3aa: CASSETVGGRETQYF
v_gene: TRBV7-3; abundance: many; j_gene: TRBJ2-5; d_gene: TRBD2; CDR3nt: TGTGCCAGCAGCTTAGGGGGGGGGCAAGAGACCCAGTACTTC; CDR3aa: CASSLGGGQETQYF
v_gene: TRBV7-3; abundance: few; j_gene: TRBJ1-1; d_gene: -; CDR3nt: TGTGCCAGCAGCCCGGCAGGGCTGAACACTGAAGCTTTCTTT; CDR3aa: CASSPAGLNTEAFF
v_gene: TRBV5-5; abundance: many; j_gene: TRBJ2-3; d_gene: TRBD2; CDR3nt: TGTGCCAGCAGCTCCTACGGGACTAGCGGGGGGACTAGCACAGATACGCAGTATTTT; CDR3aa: CASSSYGTSGGTSTDTQYF
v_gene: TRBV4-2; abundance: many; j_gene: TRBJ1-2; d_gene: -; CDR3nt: TGTGCCAGCAGCCAAGATATGGGCAGGGTCTCTAACTATGGCTACACCTTC; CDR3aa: CASSQDMGRVSNYGYTF
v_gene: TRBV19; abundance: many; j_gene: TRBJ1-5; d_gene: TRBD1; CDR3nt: TGTGCCAGTAGTCAGGGGGATAATCAGCCCCAGCATTTT; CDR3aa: CASSQGDNQPQHF
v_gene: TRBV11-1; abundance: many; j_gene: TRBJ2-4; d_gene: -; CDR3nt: TGTGCCAGCAGCTTAGGTGGGGGGGCTAGTCGGGCCAAAAACATTCAGTACTTC; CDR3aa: CASSLGGGASRAKNIQYF
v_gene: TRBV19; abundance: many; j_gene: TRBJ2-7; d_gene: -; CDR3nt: TGTGCCAGTAGTATCCTCGTCGACTCACACGAGCAGTACTTC; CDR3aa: CASSILVDSHEQYF
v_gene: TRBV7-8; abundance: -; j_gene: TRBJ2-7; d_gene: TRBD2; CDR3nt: TGTGCCAGCAGTTTCGCGGGGGGCCGAGAATCCTACGAGCAGTACTTC; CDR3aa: CASSFAGGRESYEQYF
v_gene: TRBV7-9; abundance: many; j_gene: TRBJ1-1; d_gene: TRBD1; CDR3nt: TGTGCCAGCAGCTTAGCTGGGACAGGGGGGAACACTGAAGCTTTCTTT; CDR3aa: CASSLAGTGGNTEAFF
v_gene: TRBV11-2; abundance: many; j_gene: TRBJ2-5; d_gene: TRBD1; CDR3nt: TGTGCCAGCAGCTGGGGACAGCGAGGGGAAGAGACCCAGTACTTC; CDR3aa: CASSWGQRGEETQYF
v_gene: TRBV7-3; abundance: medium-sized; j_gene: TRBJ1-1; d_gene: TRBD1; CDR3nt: TGTGCCAGCAGCTTACAACCACAGGGGGACACTGAAGCTTTCTTT; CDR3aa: CASSLQPQGDTEAFF
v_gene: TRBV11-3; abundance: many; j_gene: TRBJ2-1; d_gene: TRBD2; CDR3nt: TGTGCCAGCTCACAGGATTCGACTAGCGGGAGGAATGAGCAGTTCTTC; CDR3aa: CASSQDSTSGRNEQFF
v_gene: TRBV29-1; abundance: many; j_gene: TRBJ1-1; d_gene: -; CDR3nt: TGCAGCGTTGAAGTGGGGGGAAGGGGCACTGAAGCTTTCTTT; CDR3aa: CSVEVGGRGTEAFF
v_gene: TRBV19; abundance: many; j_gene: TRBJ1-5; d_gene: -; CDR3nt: TGTGCCAGTGTACAGGGATATAGCAATCAGCCCCAGCATTTT; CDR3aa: CASVQGYSNQPQHF
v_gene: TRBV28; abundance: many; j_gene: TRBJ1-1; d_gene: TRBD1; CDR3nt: TGTGCCAGCAGTCGAGTGGGGACAGGGCTCACTGAAGCTTTCTTT; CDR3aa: CASSRVGTGLTEAFF
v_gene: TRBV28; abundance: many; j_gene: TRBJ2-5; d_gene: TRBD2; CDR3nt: TGTGCCAGCAGTGCTAGCGGGAGCAGTGAGACCCAGTACTTC; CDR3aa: CASSASGSSETQYF
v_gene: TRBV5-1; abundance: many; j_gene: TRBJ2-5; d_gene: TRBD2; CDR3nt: TGCGCCAGCAGCTTAGCGGGGACCTACCAAGAGACCCAGTACTTC; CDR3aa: CASSLAGTYQETQYF
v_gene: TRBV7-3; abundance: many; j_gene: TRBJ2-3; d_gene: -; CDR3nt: TGTGCCAGCAGCTTATCGGTCCCAGATACGCAGTATTTT; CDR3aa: CASSLSVPDTQYF
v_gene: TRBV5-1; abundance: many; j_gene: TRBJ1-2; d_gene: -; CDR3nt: TGCGCCAGCAGCGACCCACAGGGAAGGAGCTCTGGCTACACCTTC; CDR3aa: CASSDPQGRSSGYTF
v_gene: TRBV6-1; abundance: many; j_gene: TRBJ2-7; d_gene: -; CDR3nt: TGTGCCAGCAGCGTGGGGGGACAGTCCTACGAGCAGTACTTC; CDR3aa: CASSVGGQSYEQYF
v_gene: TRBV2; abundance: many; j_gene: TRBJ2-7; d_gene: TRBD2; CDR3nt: TGTGCCAGCAGTGAATATAGCGGGAGGGCCTTTGACGAGCAGTACTTC; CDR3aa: CASSEYSGRAFDEQYF
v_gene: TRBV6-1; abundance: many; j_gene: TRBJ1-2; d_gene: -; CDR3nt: TGTGCCAGCATCAAACAGGGAGTCTATGGCTACACCTTC; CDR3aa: CASIKQGVYGYTF
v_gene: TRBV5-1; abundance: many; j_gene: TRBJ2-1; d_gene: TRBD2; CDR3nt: TGCGCCAGCAGCTTGGGGACTAGCGGGGGAAGCTCCTACAATGAGCAGTTCTTC; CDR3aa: CASSLGTSGGSSYNEQFF
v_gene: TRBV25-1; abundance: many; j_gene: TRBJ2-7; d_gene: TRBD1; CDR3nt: TGTGCCAGCAGTGAAACGACAGGGATACGGTACGAGCAGTACTTC; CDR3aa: CASSETTGIRYEQYF
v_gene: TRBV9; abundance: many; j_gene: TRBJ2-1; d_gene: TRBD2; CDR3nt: TGTGCCAGCAGCGGAAGCGGGGGGGCTCGAAATGAGCAGTTCTTC; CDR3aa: CASSGSGGARNEQFF
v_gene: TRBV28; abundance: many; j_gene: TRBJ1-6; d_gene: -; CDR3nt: TGTGCCAGCAGTTTAGGGGGACAAGGACTTTCACCCCTCCACTTT; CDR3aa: CASSLGGQGLSPLHF
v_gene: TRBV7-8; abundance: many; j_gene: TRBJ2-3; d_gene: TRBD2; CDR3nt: TGTGCCAGCAGCCTCACCCGCGGCGGGGGTGGATATACGCAGTATTTT; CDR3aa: CASSLTRGGGGYTQYF
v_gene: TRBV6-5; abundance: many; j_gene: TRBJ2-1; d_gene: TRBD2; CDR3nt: TGTGCCAGCAGTTACGGGCTAGCGGGGAACAATGAGCAGTTCTTC; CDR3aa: CASSYGLAGNNEQFF
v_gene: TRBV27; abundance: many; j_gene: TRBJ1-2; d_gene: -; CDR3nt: TGTGCCAGCAGTTTATTCCCCCTGTCGACAGGAAACTATGGCTACACCTTC; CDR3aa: CASSLFPLSTGNYGYTF
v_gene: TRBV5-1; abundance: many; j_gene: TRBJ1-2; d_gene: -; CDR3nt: TGCGCCAGCAGCTTGGGCTCAGACTATGGCTACACCTTC; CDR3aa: CASSLGSDYGYTF
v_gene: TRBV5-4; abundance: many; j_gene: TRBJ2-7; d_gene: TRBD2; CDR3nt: TGTGCCAGCAGCTTGGATCCCACCCGGGGGGGCCGCGAGCAGTACTTC; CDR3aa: CASSLDPTRGGREQYF